This TCR beta chain was recovered during a study of shared clonotypes between healthy human individuals. The CDR3 runs 16 residues. Germline V CDR1 and CDR2: MNHNS, SASEGT. V was clipped by 4 bases and J by 2 bases; unmatched bases: 4. Generated by immunoSEQ multiplex PCR, the TCRdb table keeps only in-frame clones and is missing some. Of about a million clones listed, over 60% are singletons. Sample: memory CD4+ T cells sorted from blood. Indicated subset: CD45RA-negative fraction. The receptor was isolated from a man between 18 and 35 years old in good health. The chain joins TRBV6-1 to TRBJ2-1, with 11 positions matching TRBD1. The CDR3 is CASSAPGQGAYNEQFF. In DNA form, the CDR3 reads TGTGCCAGCAGTGCACCGGGACAGGGGGCCTACAATGAGCAGTTCTTC.